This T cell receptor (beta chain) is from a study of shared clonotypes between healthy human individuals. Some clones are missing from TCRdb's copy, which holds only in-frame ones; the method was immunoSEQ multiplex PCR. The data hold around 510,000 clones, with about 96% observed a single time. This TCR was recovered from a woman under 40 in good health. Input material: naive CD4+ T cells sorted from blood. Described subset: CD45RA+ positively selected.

In DNA form, the CDR3 reads TGTGCCAGCAGTTTATCGATGACAAGTCTAAAACGCACCTACAATGAGCAGTTCTTC. It encodes CASSLSMTSLKRTYNEQFF. J is TRBJ2-1 and V is TRBV27, with D uncertain. The CDR3 loop spans 19 amino acids. Trimming cost V 0 bases and J 2 bases, with 20 bases left between them. CDR1 and CDR2 (germline): MNHEY, SMNVEV (reference sequence).